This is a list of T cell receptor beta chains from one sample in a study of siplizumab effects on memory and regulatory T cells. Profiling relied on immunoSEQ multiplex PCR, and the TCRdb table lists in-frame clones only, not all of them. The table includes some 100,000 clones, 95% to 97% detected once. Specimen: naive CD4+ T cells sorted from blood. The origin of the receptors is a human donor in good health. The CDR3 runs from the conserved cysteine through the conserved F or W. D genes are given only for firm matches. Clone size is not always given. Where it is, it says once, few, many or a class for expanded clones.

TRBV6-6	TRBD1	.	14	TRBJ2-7	TGTGCCAGCAGACCGGGACAGGGGAGAGGCGAGCAGTACTTC	CASRPGQGRGEQYF
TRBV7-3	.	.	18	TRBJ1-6	TGTGCCAGCAGCCTCCGGGGACCTCTTAGCTCCTATAATTCACCCCTCCACTTT	CASSLRGPLSSYNSPLHF
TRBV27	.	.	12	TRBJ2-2	TGTGCCAGCAGCCCCGTGGGCGGGGAGCTGTTTTTT	CASSPVGGELFF
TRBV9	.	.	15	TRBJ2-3	TGTGCCAGCAGCGTAGCTCCCTTTGGCACAGATACGCAGTATTTT	CASSVAPFGTDTQYF
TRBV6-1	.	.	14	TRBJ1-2	TGTGCCAGCAGTGAAGCGGGACATGGGGCGGGCTACACCTTC	CASSEAGHGAGYTF
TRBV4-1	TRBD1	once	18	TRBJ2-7	TGCGCCAGCAGCCAAGATTTTAGCCCCGGGACAGGCACCTACGAGCAGTACTTC	CASSQDFSPGTGTYEQYF
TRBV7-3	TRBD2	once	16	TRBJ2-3	TGTGCCAGCAGCGCCCCGAGTAGCGGGAGCACAGATACGCAGTATTTT	CASSAPSSGSTDTQYF
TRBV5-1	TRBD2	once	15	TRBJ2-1	TGCGCCAGCAGCTTGCAGCGGGGGTCCTACAATGAGCAGTTCTTC	CASSLQRGSYNEQFF
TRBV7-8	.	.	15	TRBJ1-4	TGTGCCAGCAGCCCGCGGGCTGGGGTGGTGGAAAAACTGTTTTTT	CASSPRAGVVEKLFF
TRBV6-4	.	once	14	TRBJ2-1	TGTGCCGGACCGTCAGGGGAAATGCACAATGAGCAGTTCTTC	CAGPSGEMHNEQFF
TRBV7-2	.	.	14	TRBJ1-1	TGTGCCAGCAGCTCCTCCCAGGGTCGATGGGGAGCTTTCTTT	CASSSSQGRWGAFF
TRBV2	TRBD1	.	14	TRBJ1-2	TGTGCCAGCAGAGTGGGGACAGAGTACTATGGCTACACCTTC	CASRVGTEYYGYTF
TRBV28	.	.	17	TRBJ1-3	TGTGCCAGCAGTTTCGCGGGGGAACAGTACTCTGGAAACACCATATATTTT	CASSFAGEQYSGNTIYF
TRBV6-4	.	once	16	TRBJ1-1	TGTGCCAGCGACCCCGGACCTACCCACATGAACACTGAAGCTTTCTTT	CASDPGPTHMNTEAFF
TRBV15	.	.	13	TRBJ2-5	TGTGCCACCCGCAGGGTCCCGCAAGAGACCCAGTACTTC	CATRRVPQETQYF
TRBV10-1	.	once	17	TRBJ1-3	TGCGCCAGCGACGGTGGGGCAGGGCCTAGCTCTGGAAACACCATATATTTT	CASDGGAGPSSGNTIYF
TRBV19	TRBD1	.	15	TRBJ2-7	TGTGCCAGTAGTAGCCCGGGCACAGGGGTCTACGAGCAGTACTTC	CASSSPGTGVYEQYF
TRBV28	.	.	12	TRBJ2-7	TGCGCCTTTGGGGCGCCGAATGGGGAGCAGTACTTC	CAFGAPNGEQYF
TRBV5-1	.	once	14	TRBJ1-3	TGCGCCAGCAGCTTGGCTAGCTCTGGAAACACCATATATTTT	CASSLASSGNTIYF
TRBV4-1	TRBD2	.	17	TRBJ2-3	TGCGCCAGCAGCCAAGATCGGCGGGGGGGGAGCACAGATACGCAGTATTTT	CASSQDRRGGSTDTQYF
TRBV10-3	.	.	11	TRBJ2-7	TGTGCCACCCGGGGGCCTCACGAGCAGTACTTC	CATRGPHEQYF
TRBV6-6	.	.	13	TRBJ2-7	TGTGCCAGCAGTTACCTATACGAGGAGGGGAGGTACTTC	CASSYLYEEGRYF
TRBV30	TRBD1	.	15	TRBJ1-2	TGTGCCTGGAGGGTCAGAGACAGGGCGTTCTATGGCTACACCTTC	CAWRVRDRAFYGYTF
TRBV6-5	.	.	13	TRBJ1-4	TGTGCCAGCAGTGACAGACCTAATGAAAAACTGTTTTTT	CASSDRPNEKLFF
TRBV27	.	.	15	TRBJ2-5	TGTGCCAGCAGTTTATCGTGGGGGGTCGGAGAGACCCAGTACTTC	CASSLSWGVGETQYF
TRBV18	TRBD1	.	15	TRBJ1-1	TGTGCCAGCTCACCACTCAGGACAGGGGGCACTGAAGCTTTCTTT	CASSPLRTGGTEAFF
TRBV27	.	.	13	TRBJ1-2	TGTGCCAGCAGTTTAGACAGTAACTATGGCTACACCTTC	CASSLDSNYGYTF
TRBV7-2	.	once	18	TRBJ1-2	TGTGCCAGCAGCTTAGTGTCCGAGGGGCCCAGAGCTAACTATGGCTACACCTTC	CASSLVSEGPRANYGYTF
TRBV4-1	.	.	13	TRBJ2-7	TGCGCCAGCAGCCAAGTGGGGGGCTACGAGCAGTACTTC	CASSQVGGYEQYF
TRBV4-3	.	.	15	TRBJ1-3	TGCGCCAGCAGCCAATATGAGGGGGTTGGAAACACCATATATTTT	CASSQYEGVGNTIYF
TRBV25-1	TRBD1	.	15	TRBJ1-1	TGTGCCAGCAGTGAATCGGGCAGGGGGCCCCCCGAAGCTTTCTTT	CASSESGRGPPEAFF
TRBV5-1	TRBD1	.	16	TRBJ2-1	TGCGCCAGCAGCCACCAGGGGGTTGGGGGTGGCAATGAGCAGTTCTTC	CASSHQGVGGGNEQFF
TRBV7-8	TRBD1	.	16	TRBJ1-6	TGTGCCAGCAGCCCCTTGACAGGGCGCCAATATTCACCCCTCCACTTT	CASSPLTGRQYSPLHF
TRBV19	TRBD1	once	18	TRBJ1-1	TGTGCCAGTAGTATGGAATCGGGACAGGGGAGGGCAAACACTGAAGCTTTCTTT	CASSMESGQGRANTEAFF
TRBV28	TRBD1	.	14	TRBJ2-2	TGTGCCAGCAAATCCGGGACAGACACCGGGGAGCTGTTTTTT	CASKSGTDTGELFF
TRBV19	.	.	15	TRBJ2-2	TGTGCCAGCCAGGGCCTCTCACGAGGATCCGGGGAGCTGTTTTTT	CASQGLSRGSGELFF
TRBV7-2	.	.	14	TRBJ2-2	TGTGCCAGCAGCGCTAGACGAGGGACCGGGGAGCTGTTTTTT	CASSARRGTGELFF
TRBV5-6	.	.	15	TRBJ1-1	TGTGCCAGCAGATACCTGGCCCCAGATGGCACTGAAGCTTTCTTT	CASRYLAPDGTEAFF
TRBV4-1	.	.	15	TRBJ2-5	TGCGCCAGCAGCCAAGATTGGGGGGCCTCAGAGACCCAGTACTTC	CASSQDWGASETQYF
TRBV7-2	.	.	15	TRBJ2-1	TGTGCCAGCAGCACCTATCCGACAGGTTCCGGTGAGCAGTTCTTC	CASSTYPTGSGEQFF
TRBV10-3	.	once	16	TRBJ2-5	TGTGCCATCACCAGTGGGTTGGGGGGCGGACAAGAGACCCAGTACTTC	CAITSGLGGGQETQYF
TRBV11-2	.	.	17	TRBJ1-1	TGTGCCAGCAGCTTACCCCCCGTGGCCTGGGGTAACACTGAAGCTTTCTTT	CASSLPPVAWGNTEAFF